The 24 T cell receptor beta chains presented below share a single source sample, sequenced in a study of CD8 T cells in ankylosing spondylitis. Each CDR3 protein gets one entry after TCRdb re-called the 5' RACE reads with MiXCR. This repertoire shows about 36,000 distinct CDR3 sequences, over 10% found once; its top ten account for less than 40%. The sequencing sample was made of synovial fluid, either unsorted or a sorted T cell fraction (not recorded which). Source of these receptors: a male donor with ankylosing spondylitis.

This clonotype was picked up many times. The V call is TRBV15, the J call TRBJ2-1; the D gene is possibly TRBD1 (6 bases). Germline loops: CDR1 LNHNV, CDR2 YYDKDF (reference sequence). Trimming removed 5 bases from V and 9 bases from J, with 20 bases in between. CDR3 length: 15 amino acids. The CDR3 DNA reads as TGTGCCACCAGCGGCCGGACAGAGGTTTATACTGAGCAGTTCTTC. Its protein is CATSGRTEVYTEQFF.

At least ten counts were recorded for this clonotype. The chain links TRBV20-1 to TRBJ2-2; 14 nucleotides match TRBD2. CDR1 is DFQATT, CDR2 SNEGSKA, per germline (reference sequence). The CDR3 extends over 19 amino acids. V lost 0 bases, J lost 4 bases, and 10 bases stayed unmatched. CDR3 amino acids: CSAREIRLAGGPGTGELFF. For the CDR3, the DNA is TGCAGTGCTAGAGAAATAAGACTAGCGGGGGGGCCGGGCACCGGGGAGCTGTTTTTT.

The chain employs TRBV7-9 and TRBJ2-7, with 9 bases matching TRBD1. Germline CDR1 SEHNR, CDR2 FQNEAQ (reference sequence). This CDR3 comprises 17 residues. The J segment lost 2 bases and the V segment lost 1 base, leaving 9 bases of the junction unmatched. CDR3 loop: CASSLVKGTGKAYEQYF. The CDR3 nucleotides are TGTGCCAGCAGCTTAGTTAAGGGGACAGGGAAAGCCTACGAGCAGTACTTC.

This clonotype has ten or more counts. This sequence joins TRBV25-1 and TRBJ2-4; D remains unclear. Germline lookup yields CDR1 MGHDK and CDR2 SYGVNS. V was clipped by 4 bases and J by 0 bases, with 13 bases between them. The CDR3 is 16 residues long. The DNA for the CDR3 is TGTGCCAGCAGTGTAGGGCCCAGCGAAGCCAAAAACATTCAGTACTTC. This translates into CASSVGPSEAKNIQYF.

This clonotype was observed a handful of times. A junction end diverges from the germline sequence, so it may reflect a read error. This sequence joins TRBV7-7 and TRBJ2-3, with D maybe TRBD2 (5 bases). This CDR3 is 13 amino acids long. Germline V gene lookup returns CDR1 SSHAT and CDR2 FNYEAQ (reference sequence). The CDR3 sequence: CASSEGGTDTQYF. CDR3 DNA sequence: TGTGCTAGCAGCGAGGGCGGCACAGATACGCAGTATTTT.

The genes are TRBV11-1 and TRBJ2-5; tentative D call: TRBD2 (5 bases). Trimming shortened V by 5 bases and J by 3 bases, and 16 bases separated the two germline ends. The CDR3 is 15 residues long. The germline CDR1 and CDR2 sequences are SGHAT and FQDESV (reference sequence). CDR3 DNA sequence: TGTGCCAGCAGCCCCCCCCTAGGACTCGAAGAGACCCAGTACTTC. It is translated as CASSPPLGLEETQYF.

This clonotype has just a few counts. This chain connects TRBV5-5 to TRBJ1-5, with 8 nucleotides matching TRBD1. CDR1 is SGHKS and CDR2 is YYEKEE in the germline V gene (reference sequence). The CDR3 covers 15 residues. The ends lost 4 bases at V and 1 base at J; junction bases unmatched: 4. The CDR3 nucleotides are TGTGCCAGCAGCGGGGGACAGGCGAGCAATCAGCCCCAGCATTTT. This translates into CASSGGQASNQPQHF.

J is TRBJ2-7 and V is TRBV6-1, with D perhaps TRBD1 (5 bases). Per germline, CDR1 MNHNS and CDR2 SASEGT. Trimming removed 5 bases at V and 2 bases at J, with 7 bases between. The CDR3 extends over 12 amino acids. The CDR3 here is CASSPGTYEQYF. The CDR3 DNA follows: TGTGCCAGCAGTCCAGGGACCTACGAGCAGTACTTC.

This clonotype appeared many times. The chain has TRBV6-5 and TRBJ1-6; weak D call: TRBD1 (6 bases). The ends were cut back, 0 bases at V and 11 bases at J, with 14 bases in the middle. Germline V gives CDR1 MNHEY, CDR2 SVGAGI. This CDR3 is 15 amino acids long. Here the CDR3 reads CASSYSEQGRTPLHF. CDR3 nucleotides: TGTGCCAGCAGTTACTCGGAACAGGGAAGAACACCCCTCCACTTT.

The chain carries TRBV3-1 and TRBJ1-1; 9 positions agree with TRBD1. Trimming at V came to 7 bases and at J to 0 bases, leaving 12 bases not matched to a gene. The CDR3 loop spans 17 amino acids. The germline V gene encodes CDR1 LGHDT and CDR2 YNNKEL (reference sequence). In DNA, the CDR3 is TGTGCCAGCACCAAGCCCGGGACAGGGAGCATGAACACTGAAGCTTTCTTT. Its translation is CASTKPGTGSMNTEAFF.

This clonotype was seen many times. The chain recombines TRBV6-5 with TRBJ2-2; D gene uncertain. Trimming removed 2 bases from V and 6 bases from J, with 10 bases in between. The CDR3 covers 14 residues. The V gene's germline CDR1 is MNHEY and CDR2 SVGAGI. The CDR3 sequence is CASSYTLEAGELFF. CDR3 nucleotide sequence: TGTGCCAGCAGTTACACCCTCGAGGCCGGGGAGCTGTTTTTT.

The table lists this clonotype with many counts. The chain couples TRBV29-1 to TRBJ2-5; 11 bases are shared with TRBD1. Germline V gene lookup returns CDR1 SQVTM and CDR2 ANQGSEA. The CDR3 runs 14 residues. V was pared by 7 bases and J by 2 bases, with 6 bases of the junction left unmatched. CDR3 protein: CSATGTGGQETQYF. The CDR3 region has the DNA TGCAGCGCCACCGGGACAGGGGGTCAAGAGACCCAGTACTTC.

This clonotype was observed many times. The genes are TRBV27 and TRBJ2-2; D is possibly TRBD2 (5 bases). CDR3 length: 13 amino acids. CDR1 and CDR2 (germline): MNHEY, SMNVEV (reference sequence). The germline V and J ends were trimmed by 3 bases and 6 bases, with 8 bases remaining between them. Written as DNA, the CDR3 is TGTGCCAGCAGTTTCAACGGGGCCGGGGAGCTGTTTTTT. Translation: CASSFNGAGELFF.

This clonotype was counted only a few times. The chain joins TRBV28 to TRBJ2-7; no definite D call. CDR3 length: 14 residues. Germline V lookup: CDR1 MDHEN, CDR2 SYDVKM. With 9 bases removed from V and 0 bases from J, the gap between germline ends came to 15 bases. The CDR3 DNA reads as TGTGCCAGTCTACCGGGCAGAGTCTCCTACGAGCAGTACTTC. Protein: CASLPGRVSYEQYF.

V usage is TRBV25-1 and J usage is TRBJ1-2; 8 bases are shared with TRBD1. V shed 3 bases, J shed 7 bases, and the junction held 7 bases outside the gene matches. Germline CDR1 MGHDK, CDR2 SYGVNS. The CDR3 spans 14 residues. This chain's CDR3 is CASSEVTGGGGYTF. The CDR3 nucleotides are TGTGCCAGCAGTGAGGTTACAGGGGGTGGTGGCTACACCTTC.

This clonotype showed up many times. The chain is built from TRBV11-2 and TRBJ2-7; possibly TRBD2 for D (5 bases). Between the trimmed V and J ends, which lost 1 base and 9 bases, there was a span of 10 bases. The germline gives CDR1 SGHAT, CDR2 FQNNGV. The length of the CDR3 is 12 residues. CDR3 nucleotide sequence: TGTGCCAGCAGCTTAGGGAGGTCGGGGCAGTACTTC. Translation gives CASSLGRSGQYF.

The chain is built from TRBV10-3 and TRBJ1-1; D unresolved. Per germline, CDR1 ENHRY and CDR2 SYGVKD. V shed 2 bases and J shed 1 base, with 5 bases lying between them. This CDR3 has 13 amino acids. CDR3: CAISELRNTEAFF. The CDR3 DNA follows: TGTGCCATCAGTGAGCTACGGAACACTGAAGCTTTCTTT.

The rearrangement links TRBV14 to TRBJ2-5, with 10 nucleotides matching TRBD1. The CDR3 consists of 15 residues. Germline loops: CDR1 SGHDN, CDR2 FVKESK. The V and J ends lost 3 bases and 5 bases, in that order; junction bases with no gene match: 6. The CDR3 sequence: CASSQATGGSETQYF. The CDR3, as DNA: TGTGCCAGCAGCCAGGCGACAGGGGGCAGCGAGACCCAGTACTTC.

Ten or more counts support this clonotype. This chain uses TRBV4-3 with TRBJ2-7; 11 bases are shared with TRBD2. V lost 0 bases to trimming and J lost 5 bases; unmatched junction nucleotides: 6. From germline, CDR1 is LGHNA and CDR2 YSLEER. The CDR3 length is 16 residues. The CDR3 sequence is CASSQDIAGGPDEQYF. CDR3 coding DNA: TGCGCCAGCAGCCAAGATATAGCGGGAGGGCCAGACGAGCAGTACTTC.

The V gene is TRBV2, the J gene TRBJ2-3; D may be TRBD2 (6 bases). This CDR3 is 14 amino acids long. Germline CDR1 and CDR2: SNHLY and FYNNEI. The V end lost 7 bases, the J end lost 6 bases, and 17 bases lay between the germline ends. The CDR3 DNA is TGTGCCAGCAAGACTTCTATCGGGAGTGATACGCAGTATTTT. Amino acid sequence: CASKTSIGSDTQYF.

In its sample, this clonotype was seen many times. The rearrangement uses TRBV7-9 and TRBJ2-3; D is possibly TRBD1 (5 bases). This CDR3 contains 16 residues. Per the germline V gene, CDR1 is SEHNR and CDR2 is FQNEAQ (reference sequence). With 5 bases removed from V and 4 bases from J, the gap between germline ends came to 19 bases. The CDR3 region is CASSPPQVGRADTQYF. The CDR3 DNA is TGTGCCAGCAGCCCCCCACAAGTGGGGCGCGCAGATACGCAGTATTTT.

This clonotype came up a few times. The CDR3 here is CASSQDFSLIYEQYF. DNA of the CDR3: TGCGCCAGCAGCCAAGATTTCAGCTTAATCTACGAGCAGTACTTC. The gene calls are TRBV4-3 and TRBJ2-7, with no clear D. Germline loops: CDR1 LGHNA, CDR2 YSLEER. V was shortened by 0 bases and J by 3 bases, with 12 bases between the two germline ends. The CDR3 spans 15 residues.

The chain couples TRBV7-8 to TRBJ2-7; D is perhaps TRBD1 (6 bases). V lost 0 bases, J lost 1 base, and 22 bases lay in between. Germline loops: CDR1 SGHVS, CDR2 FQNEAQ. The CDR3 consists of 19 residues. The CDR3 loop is CASSLALGDRNEYSYEQYF. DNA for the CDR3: TGTGCCAGCAGCTTAGCTTTAGGTGACAGGAACGAGTATTCCTACGAGCAGTACTTC.

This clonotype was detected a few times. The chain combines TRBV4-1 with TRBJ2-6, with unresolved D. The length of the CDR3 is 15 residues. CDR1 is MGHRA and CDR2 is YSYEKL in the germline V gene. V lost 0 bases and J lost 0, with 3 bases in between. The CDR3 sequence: CASSQEDSGANVLTF. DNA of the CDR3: TGCGCCAGCAGCCAAGAGGACTCTGGGGCCAACGTCCTGACTTTC.